The 3 T cell receptor beta chains reported below all come from one sample, sequenced in a study of blood T cell repertoires in COVID-19. Repertoires were generated with immunoSEQ multiplex PCR, while TCRdb's copy carries only in-frame clones and drops some. The repertoire has 350,000 or so clones, around nine tenths of them found once; the top ten carry less than 5%. Sequencing was carried out using peripheral blood. The receptor source for this set is a woman between 55 and 75 years old with COVID-19, enrolled during active disease.

The V call is TRBV18, the J call TRBJ2-5; D is perhaps TRBD2 (5 bases). There are 12 residues in the CDR3. The V and J ends lost 6 bases and 5 bases respectively, with 10 bases between them. CDR1 KGHSH and CDR2 LQKENI come from the germline V gene. Written as DNA, the CDR3 is TGTGCCAGCTCTCAGACGGGGGAGACCCAGTACTTC. Protein: CASSQTGETQYF.

J is TRBJ1-3 and V is TRBV25-1; 9 bases align to TRBD1. V lost 10 bases, J lost 4 bases, and 8 bases stayed unmatched. From germline, CDR1 is MGHDK and CDR2 SYGVNS. The CDR3 loop spans 14 amino acids. CDR3 sequence reads: CATGDRAGGNTIYF. CDR3 DNA sequence: TGTGCCACCGGGGACAGGGCAGGGGGAAACACCATATATTTT.

The chain has TRBV29-1 and TRBJ1-2; D uncertain. With 7 bases removed from V and 8 bases from J, the gap between germline ends came to 14 bases. Per germline, CDR1 SQVTM and CDR2 ANQGSEA. The CDR3 length is 11 residues. In DNA form, the CDR3 reads TGCAGCGCTTTGACGGCGCGGGGCTACACCTTC. Protein product: CSALTARGYTF.